This T cell receptor (beta chain) was identified during a study of T cells after yellow fever vaccination. The study's findings and limits: Of the clonotypes, a small share occurred in both CD4 and CD8 compartments.

This clonotype was seen a handful of times. What it binds is not known. V was pared by 0 bases and J by 0 bases, with 18 bases between. The length of the CDR3 is 20 residues. Germline V lookup: CDR1 MNHEY, CDR2 SVGEGT. Universal primer sites and UMIs were introduced during 5'RACE template-switching synthesis of TCR cDNA. TCRdb itself ran the 5' RACE reads through MiXCR, one entry per CDR3 protein. The table records 320,000 or so distinct CDR3 sequences, less than 9.5% of them present only once. The sequence was obtained from a young man who received the YFV17D yellow fever vaccine. Source: PBMCs, taken 35 to 50 days after the first yellow fever vaccination. J is TRBJ1-6 and V is TRBV6-2 or TRBV6-3, with a tentative D call TRBD1 (5 bases). The CDR3 loop reads CASSYSIGSGSSSYNSPLHF. CDR3 coding DNA: TGTGCCAGCAGTTACTCGATCGGTTCAGGGTCGAGCTCCTATAATTCACCCCTCCACTTT.